These 26 T cell receptor beta chains came from one sample sequenced in a study of low-dose radiotherapy and immunotherapy resistance in tumors. Time point denoted: after trial treatment. Regarding treatment: LDRT plus nivolumab, ipilimumab, low-dose cyclophosphamide and aspirin (RACIN trial). TRAV- and TRBV-specific primers were used for first-strand cDNA, which covered alpha and beta chains. Amplification, which lasted around 20 PCR cycles, used a constant-region primer and V-primer adapter to amplify TCRs. TCRdb redid the calling of the reads with MiXCR, one entry per CDR3 protein. The data show tens of thousands of distinct CDR3 sequences, with 20% seen just once and roughly 13% held by the top ten. The source material was PBMCs, sampled after low-dose radiotherapy plus immunotherapy. These receptor sequences come from a female donor with ovarian cancer.

A remark on this clonotype: A read error is the likely source, as a far larger clone sits one nucleotide away. The V gene is TRBV5-4, the J gene TRBJ2-1, with 9 bases fitting TRBD1. The V and J ends lost 4 bases and 10 bases, in that order; junction bases with no gene match: 15. Looked up from germline, CDR1 is SGHNT and CDR2 is YYREEE (reference sequence). CDR3 size: 16 residues. The CDR3 DNA follows: TGTGCCAGCAGCCCGGCGTACAGGGGGCTGGGCAGCGAGCAGTTCTTC. It codes for CASSPAYRGLGSEQFF. Filled out from reference TRBV5-4 and TRBJ2-1, the complete variable domain reads ETGVTQSPTHLIKTRGQQVTLRCSSQSGHNTVSWYQQALGQGPQFIFQYYREEENGRGNFPPRFSGLQFPNYSSELNVNALELDDSALYLCASSPAYRGLGSEQFFGPGTRLTVL.

In its sample, this clonotype was seen many times. The chain has TRBV7-2 and TRBJ2-1; D call uncertain. The CDR3 is 14 residues long. CDR1 is SGHTA and CDR2 is FQGNSA in the germline V gene. The ends were cut back, 1 base at V and 6 bases at J, with 10 bases in the middle. The CDR3 sequence: CASSLETGANEQFF. CDR3 sequence (DNA): TGTGCCAGCAGCTTAGAGACGGGTGCCAATGAGCAGTTCTTC.

Of note for this clonotype: This may be a read error, as it is one base from a much larger clone. This chain links TRBV6-2 or TRBV6-3 with TRBJ2-7; 10 positions agree with TRBD1. The CDR3 consists of 17 residues. After removal of 0 bases from V and 1 base from J, the junction contained 6 bases not matched to a gene. The germline gives CDR1 MNHEY, CDR2 SVGEGT. The CDR3 reads CASSYSPGQGISYEQYF. Written as DNA, the CDR3 is TGTGCCAGCAGTTACTCACCGGGACAGGGGATTTCCTACGAGCAGTACTTC.

The CDR3 sequence: CASSVLSPESNQPQHF. CDR3 bases: TGTGCCAGTAGTGTCTTGAGCCCAGAAAGCAATCAGCCCCAGCATTTT. V and J are TRBV19 and TRBJ1-5; D unresolved. V lost 5 bases and J 1 base, leaving 15 bases between the germline ends. This CDR3 spans 16 amino acids. Germline V gene sequence: CDR1 LNHDA, CDR2 SQIVND (reference sequence).

This clonotype has a count of ten or more. This chain joins TRBV12-3 or TRBV12-4 and TRBJ1-2; 9 bases agree with TRBD1. The CDR3 has 16 residues. V lost 6 bases, J lost 3 bases, and 11 bases stayed unmatched. This chain's CDR3 is CASSRGSGQGYYGYTF. CDR3 nucleotide sequence: TGTGCCAGCAGCCGGGGATCCGGACAGGGGTACTATGGCTACACCTTC.

The chain carries TRBV18 and TRBJ2-5; the match to TRBD2 covers 7 bases. The ends lost 0 bases at V and 5 bases at J; junction bases unmatched: 3. Per the germline V gene, CDR1 is KGHSH and CDR2 is LQKENI. CDR3 length: 14 amino acids. In DNA, the CDR3 is TGTGCCAGCTCACCACCGCCCGGGAGGGAGACCCAGTACTTC. Encoded protein: CASSPPPGRETQYF.

This clonotype was seen ten or more times. The gene calls are TRBV20-1 and TRBJ1-1; the D is unclear. The germline gives CDR1 DFQATT, CDR2 SNEGSKA (reference sequence). Trimming took 3 bases from V and 8 from J, leaving 19 bases between them. The CDR3 extends over 14 amino acids. The CDR3 sequence is CSASPLPGWMEAFF. The DNA for the CDR3 is TGCAGTGCTAGCCCGCTCCCAGGCTGGATGGAAGCTTTCTTT.

This clonotype was observed many times. The rearrangement links TRBV5-4 to TRBJ2-5; 10 bases line up with TRBD2. Germline-derived CDR1 and CDR2 are SGHNT and YYREEE (reference sequence). The V segment lost 5 bases and the J segment 5 bases; nucleotides outside the gene matches: 6. CDR3 length: 14 amino acids. CDR3 loop: CASSRLAGVETQYF. The CDR3 nucleotides read TGTGCCAGCAGTAGGCTAGCGGGAGTGGAGACCCAGTACTTC.

In its sample, this clonotype was seen many times. The V call is TRBV3-1, the J call TRBJ2-1, with D possibly TRBD1 on 7 matching bases. This CDR3 comprises 16 residues. V was cut by 2 bases and J by 3 bases, with 14 bases left in between. Germline loops: CDR1 LGHDT, CDR2 YNNKEL (reference sequence). The CDR3 nucleotides are TGTGCCAGCAGCCAACAGGGGGGACGATACTACAATGAGCAGTTCTTC. Translated, it gives CASSQQGGRYYNEQFF.

This clonotype was counted many times. The chain uses TRBV5-1 and TRBJ2-1; D possibly corresponds to TRBD2 (5 bases). Germline V lookup: CDR1 SGHRS, CDR2 YFSETQ. The CDR3 is made up of 14 amino acids. Between the trimmed V and J ends, which lost 5 bases and 1 base, there was a span of 10 bases. This chain's CDR3 is CASSVEASYNEQFF. CDR3 in DNA: TGCGCCAGCAGTGTGGAGGCGTCCTACAATGAGCAGTTCTTC. The full variable domain, in which reference TRBV5-1 and TRBJ2-1 provide the parts outside the CDR3, is KAGVTQTPRYLIKTRGQQVTLSCSPISGHRSVSWYQQTPGQGLQFLFEYFSETQRNKGNFPGRFSGRQFSNSRSEMNVSTLELGDSALYLCASSVEASYNEQFFGPGTRLTVL.

This clonotype has a count of ten or more. J is TRBJ1-1 and V is TRBV19; D gene uncertain. In germline, CDR1 is LNHDA, CDR2 SQIVND (reference sequence). V lost 6 bases and J lost 0, with 8 bases in between. The CDR3 consists of 13 residues. CDR3 sequence reads: CASRLTVNTEAFF. For the CDR3, the DNA is TGTGCCAGTAGACTGACGGTGAACACTGAAGCTTTCTTT.

This clonotype was counted ten times or more. The chain combines TRBV27 with TRBJ2-1; D is unresolved. V was pared by 0 bases and J by 4 bases, with 4 bases between. Germline values: CDR1 MNHEY, CDR2 SMNVEV (reference sequence). The CDR3 spans 13 residues. The CDR3 region has the DNA TGTGCCAGCAGTTTATCACCTTACAATGAGCAGTTCTTC. Translation: CASSLSPYNEQFF.

This clonotype was found many times. This chain links TRBV2 with TRBJ2-1; perhaps TRBD1 as D (6 bases). V lost 7 bases and J 4 bases, leaving 14 bases between the germline ends. CDR3 length: 14 amino acids. Germline CDR1 and CDR2: SNHLY and FYNNEI. The CDR3 DNA follows: TGTGCCAGCACCGAAGGGACAACTTACAATGAGCAGTTCTTC. Encoded protein: CASTEGTTYNEQFF.

This clonotype showed up many times. The chain combines TRBV12-3 or TRBV12-4 with TRBJ2-5, with 7 bases that match TRBD2. With V trimmed by 1 base and J by 5 bases, 7 bases remained unmatched. This CDR3 spans 15 amino acids. This CDR3 reads CASSLGTRALETQYF. DNA for the CDR3: TGTGCCAGCAGTTTAGGGACTAGAGCGTTGGAGACCCAGTACTTC.

The CDR3 spells CASSLGTGSTGLGGGSSETQYF. CDR3 nucleotide sequence: TGTGCCAGCAGCTTGGGGACAGGGTCAACTGGACTAGGGGGGGGTAGTTCGGAGACCCAGTACTTC. This chain joins TRBV11-2 and TRBJ2-5; 9 positions match TRBD1. The CDR3 loop spans 22 amino acids. The trim removed 3 bases at V and 5 bases at J, leaving 28 bases unmatched. Germline lookup yields CDR1 SGHAT and CDR2 FQNNGV. The full variable domain, rest sourced from reference TRBV11-2 and TRBJ2-5, is EAGVAQSPRYKIIEKRQSVAFWCNPISGHATLYWYQQILGQGPKLLIQFQNNGVVDDSQLPKDRFSAERLKGVDSTLKIQPAKLEDSAVYLCASSLGTGSTGLGGGSSETQYFGPGTRLLVL.

The rearrangement uses TRBV28 and TRBJ1-2, with D possibly TRBD1 on 5 matching bases. The length of the CDR3 is 16 residues. The V and J ends lost 3 bases and 1 base respectively, with 15 bases between them. Germline loops: CDR1 MDHEN, CDR2 SYDVKM. CDR3 in amino acids: CASSFLDRDVNYGYTF. The CDR3, as DNA: TGTGCCAGCAGTTTTTTAGACCGGGACGTTAACTATGGCTACACCTTC.

The chain couples TRBV11-3 to TRBJ2-2; D is uncertain. Germline V gene sequence: CDR1 SGHNT, CDR2 YENEEA. The CDR3 sequence is 14 residues long. The germline V and J ends were trimmed by 5 bases and 1 base, with 8 bases remaining between them. The CDR3 nucleotides are TGTGCCAGCAGCCCCGACATGAACACCGGGGAGCTGTTTTTT. Amino acids: CASSPDMNTGELFF.

This clonotype was detected many times. The chain uses TRBV6-8 and TRBJ1-1; D perhaps matches TRBD1 (6 bases). CDR3 length: 14 residues. V lost 5 bases to trimming and J lost 4 bases, with 14 bases between them. Germline loops: CDR1 MNHGY, CDR2 SAAAGT. The CDR3 spells CASSRQPRGTEAFF. CDR3 bases: TGTGCCAGCAGTCGTCAGCCCAGGGGCACTGAAGCTTTCTTT.

This clonotype was picked up many times. The V call is TRBV30, the J call TRBJ1-2; 9 positions agree with TRBD1. From germline, CDR1 is GTSNPN and CDR2 SVGIG (reference sequence). The V gene end was trimmed by 0 bases and the J gene end by 8 bases; junction bases not matched to a gene: 7. CDR3 length: 14 amino acids. The CDR3 spells CAWSVHDRGGGYTF. The DNA of the CDR3 is TGTGCCTGGAGTGTACACGACAGGGGGGGGGGCTACACCTTC. Looking up the rest from reference TRBV30 and TRBJ1-2 gives the full variable domain: SQTIHQWPATLVQPVGSPLSLECTVEGTSNPNLYWYRQAAGRGLQLLFYSVGIGQISSEVPQNLSASRPQDRQFILSSKKLLLSDSGFYLCAWSVHDRGGGYTFGSGTRLTVV.

The rearrangement links TRBV30 to TRBJ1-5; D is unresolved. Germline-derived CDR1 and CDR2 are GTSNPN and SVGIG (reference sequence). Trimming removed 0 bases at V and 6 bases at J, with 12 bases between. CDR3 size: 14 residues. The CDR3 here is CAWSVRDAIQPQHF. CDR3 coding DNA: TGTGCCTGGAGTGTCCGGGATGCCATTCAGCCCCAGCATTTT.

The sample holds many counts of this clonotype. The V call is TRBV28, the J call TRBJ1-2; D may be TRBD1 (6 bases). Germline assignment: CDR1 MDHEN and CDR2 SYDVKM. Between the trimmed V and J ends, which lost 6 bases and 4 bases, there was a span of 18 bases. This CDR3 is built from 15 residues. The CDR3 loop reads CASSLTGGRIYGYTF. For the CDR3, the DNA is TGTGCCAGCAGCCTAACTGGGGGGCGCATCTATGGCTACACCTTC.

V is TRBV19 and J is TRBJ1-5; D gene ambiguous. V was pared by 0 bases and J by 11 bases, with 11 bases between. The CDR3 totals 13 residues. The germline CDR1 and CDR2 sequences are LNHDA and SQIVND (reference sequence). CDR3 protein: CASSIDESGAQHF. DNA of the CDR3: TGTGCCAGTAGTATAGATGAGTCCGGGGCCCAGCATTTT.

This clonotype was seen many times. The chain recombines TRBV5-1 with TRBJ2-3; D call uncertain. The germline V and J ends were trimmed by 2 bases and 2 bases, with 12 bases remaining between them. The CDR3 is made up of 15 amino acids. The V gene's germline CDR1 is SGHRS and CDR2 YFSETQ. The chain's CDR3 is CASSLGLGHTDTQYF. The CDR3 nucleotides are TGCGCCAGCAGCTTAGGGCTAGGGCACACAGATACGCAGTATTTT.

The chain couples TRBV20-1 to TRBJ2-3; no clear D gene. The CDR3 runs to 14 residues. In germline, CDR1 is DFQATT, CDR2 SNEGSKA (reference sequence). The V end was cut by 4 bases, the J end by 1 base, with 12 bases between. CDR3 nucleotides: TGCAGTGCTAATCCTCGGCAAGGCACAGATACGCAGTATTTT. This sequence encodes CSANPRQGTDTQYF.

This clonotype was observed many times. The chain couples TRBV6-2 or TRBV6-3 to TRBJ2-7; 7 nucleotides align to TRBD1. V shed 5 bases, J shed 2 bases, and the junction held 9 bases outside the gene matches. This CDR3 has 15 residues. In germline, CDR1 is MNHEY, CDR2 SVGEGT. The CDR3 region has the DNA TGTGCCAGCAGTAAACGACAGGGTGGGCCCTACGAGCAGTACTTC. This encodes CASSKRQGGPYEQYF.

This clonotype occurred many times. This rearrangement joins TRBV7-2 to TRBJ2-1, with 7 bases that match TRBD2. The CDR3 has 14 residues. The germline gives CDR1 SGHTA, CDR2 FQGNSA. V shed 3 bases, J shed 4 bases, and the junction held 3 bases outside the gene matches. In DNA form, the CDR3 reads TGTGCCAGCAGCTTCGGGGGAGGGTACAATGAGCAGTTCTTC. It encodes CASSFGGGYNEQFF.